The 21 T cell receptor beta chains listed next were all sequenced from one sample in a study of STAT5B mutations in CD4+ large granular lymphocyte leukemia. The table came from immunoSEQ multiplex PCR; TCRdb's copy has only in-frame clones and leaves some out. Counted here are more than 40,000 clones, roughly 84% occurring once; the ten biggest clones make up 0.35% to 0.4%. The sample was CD4+ T cells from blood buffy coats. These receptors all come from a human donor in good health.

The chain uses TRBV2 and TRBJ2-2, with 8 bases matching TRBD2. Trimming removed 4 bases from V and 4 bases from J; junction bases left unmatched: 5. Per germline, CDR1 SNHLY and CDR2 FYNNEI. This CDR3 region has 15 residues. The CDR3 loop reads CASSADRGGTGELFF. In DNA form, the CDR3 reads TGTGCCAGCAGTGCGGACCGGGGGGGCACCGGGGAGCTGTTTTTT.

The chain recombines TRBV6-1 with TRBJ1-6; TRBD1 matches 7 bases. This CDR3 is built from 17 residues. Germline-derived CDR1 and CDR2 are MNHNS and SASEGT. Trimming removed 4 bases from V and 9 bases from J; junction bases left unmatched: 15. The CDR3 region has the DNA TGTGCCAGCAGTGCTACAAGGGGGCACCTTTTAGGTTCACCCCTCCACTTT. Protein: CASSATRGHLLGSPLHF.

The chain recombines TRBV5-4 with TRBJ2-5; D not certain. This CDR3 region has 13 residues. The V end lost 0 bases, the J end lost 4 bases, and 7 bases lay between the germline ends. Looked up from germline, CDR1 is SGHNT and CDR2 is YYREEE (reference sequence). CDR3 bases: TGTGCCAGCAGCTTGGGTATGGGAGAGACCCAGTACTTC. This codes for CASSLGMGETQYF.

This chain uses TRBV2 with TRBJ2-2, with 9 bases aligning to TRBD1. The trim removed 4 bases at V and 6 bases at J, leaving 9 bases unmatched. The germline V gene encodes CDR1 SNHLY and CDR2 FYNNEI. The length of the CDR3 is 16 residues. CDR3 DNA: TGTGCCAGCAGTGTTGTGGGGACAGGGTACGCCGGGGAGCTGTTTTTT. It specifies CASSVVGTGYAGELFF.

V and J are TRBV18 and TRBJ2-7; the match to TRBD1 covers 7 bases. J gave up 2 bases and V 4 bases, and 5 bases lay outside the gene matches. This CDR3 is built from 14 residues. CDR1 is KGHSH and CDR2 is LQKENI in the germline V gene. DNA of the CDR3: TGTGCCAGCTCACAGATGGGGACAGCCTACGAGCAGTACTTC. The encoded protein is CASSQMGTAYEQYF.

The V gene is TRBV9, the J gene TRBJ1-4; a possible D gene is TRBD1 (6 bases). The V gene's germline CDR1 is SGDLS and CDR2 YYNGEE. This CDR3 region has 16 residues. The germline V and J ends were trimmed by 4 bases and 0 bases, with 13 bases remaining between them. The CDR3 bases are TGTGCCAGCAGCCCAACAGGGAGTTCAACTAATGAAAAACTGTTTTTT. Residues: CASSPTGSSTNEKLFF.

The V gene is TRBV9, the J gene TRBJ1-5; possible D gene TRBD1, 5 bases. Per germline, CDR1 SGDLS and CDR2 YYNGEE. The ends were cut back, 3 bases at V and 5 bases at J, with 12 bases in the middle. This CDR3 spans 14 amino acids. The CDR3 sequence is CASSAGPKDQPQHF. The CDR3 bases are TGTGCCAGCAGCGCGGGACCGAAAGATCAGCCCCAGCATTTT.

This chain uses TRBV30 with TRBJ2-1; D unclear. The germline gives CDR1 GTSNPN, CDR2 SVGIG (reference sequence). V dropped 4 bases and J dropped 3 bases, with 7 bases sitting between them. CDR3 length: 12 residues. This chain's CDR3 is CAWMRDYNEQFF. The CDR3 nucleotides are TGTGCCTGGATGCGCGACTACAATGAGCAGTTCTTC.

This sequence joins TRBV19 and TRBJ2-1; 8 nucleotides align to TRBD1. V lost 3 bases to trimming and J lost 3 bases; unmatched junction nucleotides: 10. The CDR3 consists of 17 residues. Germline V gene lookup returns CDR1 LNHDA and CDR2 SQIVND (reference sequence). CDR3 sequence: CASSIPGTGPGYNEQFF. DNA for the CDR3: TGTGCCAGTAGTATCCCCGGGACAGGACCCGGCTACAATGAGCAGTTCTTC.

This clone was picked up a small number of times. The chain uses TRBV4-1 and TRBJ1-5, with D perhaps TRBD1 (6 bases). CDR1 is MGHRA and CDR2 is YSYEKL in the germline V gene. The CDR3 consists of 15 residues. V was trimmed by 0 bases and J by 8 bases, leaving 14 bases between them. This CDR3 reads CASSQDRGHLKPQHF. In nucleotides, the CDR3 is TGCGCCAGCAGCCAAGATAGGGGACACCTGAAGCCCCAGCATTTT.

The rearrangement links TRBV7-3 to TRBJ2-1; 8 nucleotides agree with TRBD2. Germline V gives CDR1 SGHTA, CDR2 FQGTGA. Trimming cost V 5 bases and J 6 bases; bases outside gene matches: 9. The CDR3 consists of 15 residues. The CDR3: CASSPGLEPGNEQFF. CDR3 bases: TGTGCCAGCAGCCCGGGACTAGAACCGGGCAATGAGCAGTTCTTC.

The CDR3 sequence: CASSEGALDQPQHF. The CDR3 DNA is TGCGCCAGCAGTGAGGGGGCACTGGATCAGCCCCAGCATTTT. The chain combines TRBV10-1 with TRBJ1-5, with D possibly matching TRBD1 (5 bases). The CDR3 covers 14 residues. Trimming removed 2 bases from V and 5 bases from J, with 10 bases in between. Germline V gene lookup returns CDR1 WNHNN and CDR2 SYGVQD (reference sequence).

The chain links TRBV28 to TRBJ2-3, with a weak D call TRBD1 (6 bases). V lost 2 bases and J 1 base, leaving 10 bases between the germline ends. CDR1 MDHEN and CDR2 SYDVKM come from the germline V gene. The CDR3 totals 15 residues. CDR3: CASSLPGARTDTQYF. In DNA, the CDR3 is TGTGCCAGCAGTTTACCAGGGGCTCGCACAGATACGCAGTATTTT.

The chain joins TRBV5-1 to TRBJ2-3; maybe TRBD2 (7 bases). The CDR3 sequence is 16 residues long. CDR1 and CDR2 from the germline V gene are SGHRS and YFSETQ. With 0 bases removed from V and 2 bases from J, the gap between germline ends came to 13 bases. CDR3 DNA sequence: TGCGCCAGCAGCTTGGCGGCGGGGGCCCCCACAGATACGCAGTATTTT. Its translation: CASSLAAGAPTDTQYF.

The chain recombines TRBV7-9 with TRBJ1-4; no clear D gene. Germline CDR1 is SEHNR and CDR2 is FQNEAQ (reference sequence). The V gene lost 6 bases and the J gene lost 8 bases, with 16 bases spanning the gap. CDR3 length: 14 residues. In DNA form, the CDR3 reads TGTGCCAGCAGGCCCGTGGGTGTTGAAGAAAAACTGTTTTTT. As protein: CASRPVGVEEKLFF.

CDR3 sequence reads: CASSLSGQETQYF. CDR3 sequence (DNA): TGTGCCAGCAGTCTATCAGGGCAAGAGACCCAGTACTTC. The V gene is TRBV7-7, the J gene TRBJ2-5; D might be TRBD1 (5 bases). The CDR3 sequence is 13 residues long. Trimming cost V 6 bases and J 2 bases, with 10 bases left between them. Germline CDR1 SSHAT, CDR2 FNYEAQ (reference sequence).

V is TRBV9 and J is TRBJ2-3; TRBD2 matches at 9 bases. The CDR3 totals 15 residues. The germline CDR1 and CDR2 sequences are SGDLS and YYNGEE. The J segment lost 6 bases and the V segment lost 2 bases, leaving 7 bases of the junction unmatched. The CDR3 sequence: CASSVLAGVGDTQYF. The CDR3 coding sequence is TGTGCCAGCAGCGTTTTAGCGGGAGTTGGGGATACGCAGTATTTT.

V gene TRBV11-3 combines with J gene TRBJ2-7; 9 nucleotides agree with TRBD2. V shed 3 bases, J shed 4 bases, and the junction held 4 bases outside the gene matches. CDR1 is SGHNT, CDR2 YENEEA, per germline. CDR3 length: 14 residues. The CDR3 sequence: CASSFIAGGYEQYF. The CDR3 nucleotides are TGTGCCAGCAGCTTTATCGCGGGAGGGTACGAGCAGTACTTC.

This sequence joins TRBV6-5 and TRBJ2-7; 7 bases agree with TRBD2. The V segment lost 2 bases and the J segment 2 bases; nucleotides outside the gene matches: 3. Germline V gives CDR1 MNHEY, CDR2 SVGAGI. The CDR3 covers 14 residues. The DNA of the CDR3 is TGTGCCAGCAGTTACACTAGCGAGACCTACGAGCAGTACTTC. Its protein product is CASSYTSETYEQYF.

This clone has a single count. The V call is TRBV18, the J call TRBJ2-1; D not certain. Germline V gene data show CDR1 as KGHSH and CDR2 as LQKENI. Trimming removed 6 bases from V and 0 bases from J, with 12 bases in between. The CDR3 covers 15 residues. The CDR3 coding sequence is TGTGCCAGCTCGTACGACCAAAGCTCCTACAATGAGCAGTTCTTC. Its protein is CASSYDQSSYNEQFF.

The chain joins TRBV30 to TRBJ2-2; 7 nucleotides align to TRBD2. The germline V gene encodes CDR1 GTSNPN and CDR2 SVGIG (reference sequence). This CDR3 is 15 amino acids long. After removal of 1 base from V and 4 bases from J, the junction contained 6 bases not matched to a gene. Here the CDR3 DNA reads TGTGCCTGGAGTGCCCGGGGGGTCTTCACCGGGGAGCTGTTTTTT. As protein: CAWSARGVFTGELFF.